This T cell receptor (beta chain) was recovered during a study of persistence of HIV-infected CD4 T cells. Cells were stimulated nonspecifically with anti-CD3/anti-CD28 magnetic beads. Responding CD4+ T cells were sorted by upregulation of both CD40 ligand and CD69. This clone is a singleton in its sample. Its antigen is unidentified. Sequencing used immunoSEQ version 4 in survey mode. Some clones are missing from TCRdb's copy, which holds only in-frame ones; the method was immunoSEQ multiplex PCR. Of more than 35,000 clones in the sample, just over 90% were seen once. Trimming stripped 0 bases from V and 5 bases from J, with 22 bases between. CDR1 is KGHSH, CDR2 LQKENI, per germline. This CDR3 is 18 amino acids long.

The sequence was obtained from an adult man with HIV who was CMV-seropositive. This chain links TRBV18 with TRBJ1-2; D call uncertain. The sequencing here drew on CD4+ T cells sorted from PBMCs after 18-hour stimulation, taken from a patient who received antiretroviral therapy. The CDR3 nucleotides read TGTGCCAGCTCACCACCGGTCGGACGGATACCCCCCGCGTATGGCTACACCTTC. Protein product: CASSPPVGRIPPAYGYTF.